What follows is one TCR beta chain and its context. Its antigen is not identified. CD45RO-negative, CCR7-selected cells formed the naive CD8 fraction, which excluded terminally differentiated effector memory CD45RA+ cells. The entry originates in a study of shared clonotypes between healthy human individuals. In the study overall: Three CD4 naive, three CD4 memory, two CD8 naive and one CD8 memory plate were used per donor.

Points from the study as a whole: A small donor pool kept down the genetic and exposure-history diversity that was represented.

Here immunoSEQ multiplex PCR was the method, and the copy in TCRdb shows in-frame clones only, minus some. The table has 750,000 to 1,000,000 clones, nearly 95% seen once; the top ten hold less than 25%. Trimming removed 2 bases from V and 5 bases from J, with 12 bases in between. The CDR3 length is 14 residues. Germline V gene sequence: CDR1 SEHNR, CDR2 FQNEAQ (reference sequence). The receptor comes from a man aged 25-45 years in good health. The specimen was naive CD8+ T cells sorted from blood. The chain uses TRBV7-9 and TRBJ2-5, with a weak D call TRBD1 (6 bases). DNA for the CDR3: TGTGCCAGCAGCTTATCAGGGGTCGGGGAGACCCAGTACTTC. It translates to CASSLSGVGETQYF.